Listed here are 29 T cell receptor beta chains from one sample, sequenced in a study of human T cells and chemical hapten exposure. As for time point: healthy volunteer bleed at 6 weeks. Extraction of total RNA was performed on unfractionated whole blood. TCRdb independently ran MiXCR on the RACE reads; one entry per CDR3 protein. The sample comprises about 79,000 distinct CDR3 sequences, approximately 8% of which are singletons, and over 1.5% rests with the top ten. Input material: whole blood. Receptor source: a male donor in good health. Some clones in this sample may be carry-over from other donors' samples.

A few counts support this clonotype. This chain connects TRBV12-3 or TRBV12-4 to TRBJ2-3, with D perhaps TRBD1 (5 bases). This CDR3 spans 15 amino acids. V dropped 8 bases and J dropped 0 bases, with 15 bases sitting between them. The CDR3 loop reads CASLMGQASTDTQYF. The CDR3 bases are TGTGCCAGCCTCATGGGGCAGGCGAGCACAGATACGCAGTATTTT.

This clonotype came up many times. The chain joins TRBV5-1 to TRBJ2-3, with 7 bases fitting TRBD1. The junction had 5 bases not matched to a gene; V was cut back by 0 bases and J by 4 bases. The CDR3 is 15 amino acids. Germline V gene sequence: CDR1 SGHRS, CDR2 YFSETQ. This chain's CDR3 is CASSLEGQLSDTQYF. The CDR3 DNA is TGCGCCAGCAGCTTGGAGGGACAGCTTTCAGATACGCAGTATTTT.

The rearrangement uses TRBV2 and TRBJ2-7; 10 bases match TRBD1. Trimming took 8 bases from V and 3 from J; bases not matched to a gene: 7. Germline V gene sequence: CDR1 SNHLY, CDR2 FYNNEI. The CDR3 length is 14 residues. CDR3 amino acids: CASLDRGRSYEQYF. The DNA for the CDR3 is TGTGCCAGCCTCGACAGGGGGCGAAGCTACGAGCAGTACTTC.

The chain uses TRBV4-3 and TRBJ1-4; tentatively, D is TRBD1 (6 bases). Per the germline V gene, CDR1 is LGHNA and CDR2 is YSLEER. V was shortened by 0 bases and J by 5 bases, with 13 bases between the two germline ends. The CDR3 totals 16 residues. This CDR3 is CASSQERRGKNEKLFF. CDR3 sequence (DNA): TGCGCCAGCAGCCAAGAACGAAGGGGGAAAAATGAAAAACTGTTTTTT.

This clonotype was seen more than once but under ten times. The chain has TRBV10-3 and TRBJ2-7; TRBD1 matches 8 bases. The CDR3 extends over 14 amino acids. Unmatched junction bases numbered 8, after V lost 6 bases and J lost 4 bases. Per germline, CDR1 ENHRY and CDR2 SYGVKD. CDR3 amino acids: CAIRAPGGQYEQYF. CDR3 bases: TGTGCCATCAGAGCCCCAGGGGGCCAGTACGAGCAGTACTTC.

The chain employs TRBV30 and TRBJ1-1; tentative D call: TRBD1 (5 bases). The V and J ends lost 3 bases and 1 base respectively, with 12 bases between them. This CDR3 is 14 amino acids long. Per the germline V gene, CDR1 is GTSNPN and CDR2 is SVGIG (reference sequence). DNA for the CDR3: TGTGCCTGGAGAGATTTCGACAGGAACACTGAAGCTTTCTTT. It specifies CAWRDFDRNTEAFF.

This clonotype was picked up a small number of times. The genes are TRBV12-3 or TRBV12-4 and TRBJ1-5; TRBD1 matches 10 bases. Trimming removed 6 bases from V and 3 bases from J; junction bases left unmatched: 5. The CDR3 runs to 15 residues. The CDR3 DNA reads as TGTGCCAGCAGCCCGACAGGGGGCCTCAATCAGCCCCAGCATTTT. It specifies CASSPTGGLNQPQHF.

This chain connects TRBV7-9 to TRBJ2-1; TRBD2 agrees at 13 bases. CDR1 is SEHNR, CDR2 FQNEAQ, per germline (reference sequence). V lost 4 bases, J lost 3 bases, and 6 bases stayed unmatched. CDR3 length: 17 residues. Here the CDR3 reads CASSSTSGRTFYNEQFF. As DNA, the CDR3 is TGTGCCAGCAGCTCGACTAGCGGGAGGACCTTCTACAATGAGCAGTTCTTC.

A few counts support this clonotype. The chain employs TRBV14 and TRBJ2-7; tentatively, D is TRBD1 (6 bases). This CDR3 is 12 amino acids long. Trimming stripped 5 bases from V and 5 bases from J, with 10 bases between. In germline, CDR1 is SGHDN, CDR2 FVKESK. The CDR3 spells CASSEQGDEQYF. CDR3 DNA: TGTGCCAGCAGCGAACAGGGCGACGAGCAGTACTTC.

The CDR3 here is CASSPSSPYQPQHF. DNA of the CDR3: TGTGCCAGCAGTCCCTCTAGCCCCTATCAGCCCCAGCATTTT. This rearrangement joins TRBV6-1 to TRBJ1-5; D unresolved. V lost 5 bases and J 5 bases, leaving 13 bases between the germline ends. This CDR3 is built from 14 residues. CDR1 and CDR2 (germline): MNHNS, SASEGT.

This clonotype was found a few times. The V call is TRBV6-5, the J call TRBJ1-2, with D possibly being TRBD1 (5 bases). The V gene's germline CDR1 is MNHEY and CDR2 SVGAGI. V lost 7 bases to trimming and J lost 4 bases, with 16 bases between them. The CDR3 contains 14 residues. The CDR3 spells CASKRKTGIYGYTF. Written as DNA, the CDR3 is TGTGCCAGCAAGAGGAAAACAGGAATCTATGGCTACACCTTC.

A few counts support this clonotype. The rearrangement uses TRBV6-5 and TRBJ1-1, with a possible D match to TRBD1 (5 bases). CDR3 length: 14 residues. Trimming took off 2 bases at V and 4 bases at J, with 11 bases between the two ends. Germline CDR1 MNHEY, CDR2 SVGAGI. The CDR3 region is CASSYGRQGTEAFF. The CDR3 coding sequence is TGTGCCAGCAGTTACGGCCGGCAGGGCACTGAAGCTTTCTTT.

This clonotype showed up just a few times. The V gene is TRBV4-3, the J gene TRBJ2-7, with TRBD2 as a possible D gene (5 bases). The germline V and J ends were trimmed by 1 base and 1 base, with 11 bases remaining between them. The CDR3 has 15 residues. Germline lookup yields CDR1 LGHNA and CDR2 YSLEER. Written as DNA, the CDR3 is TGCGCCAGCAGCCAAGCCACGGGGATATCCTACGAGCAGTACTTC. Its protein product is CASSQATGISYEQYF.

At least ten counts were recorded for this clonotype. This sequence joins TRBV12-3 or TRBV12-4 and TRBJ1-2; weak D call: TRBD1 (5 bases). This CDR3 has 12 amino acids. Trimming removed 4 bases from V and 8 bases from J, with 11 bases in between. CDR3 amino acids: CASSSGPGGYTF. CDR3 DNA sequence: TGTGCCAGCAGTTCGGGACCCGGCGGCTACACCTTC.

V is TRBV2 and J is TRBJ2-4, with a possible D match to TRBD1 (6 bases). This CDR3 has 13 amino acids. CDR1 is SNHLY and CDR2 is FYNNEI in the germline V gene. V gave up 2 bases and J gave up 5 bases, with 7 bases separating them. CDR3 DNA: TGTGCCAGCAGTGAAAACAGGGAAAACATTCAGTACTTC. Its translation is CASSENRENIQYF.

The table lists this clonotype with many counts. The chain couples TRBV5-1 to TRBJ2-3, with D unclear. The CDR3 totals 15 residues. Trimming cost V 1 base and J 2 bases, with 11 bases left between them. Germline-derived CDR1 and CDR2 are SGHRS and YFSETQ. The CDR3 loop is CASSLYGSSTDTQYF. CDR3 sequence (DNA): TGCGCCAGCAGCTTGTACGGCTCCTCCACAGATACGCAGTATTTT. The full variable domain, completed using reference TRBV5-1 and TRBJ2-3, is KAGVTQTPRYLIKTRGQQVTLSCSPISGHRSVSWYQQTPGQGLQFLFEYFSETQRNKGNFPGRFSGRQFSNSRSEMNVSTLELGDSALYLCASSLYGSSTDTQYFGPGTRLTVL.

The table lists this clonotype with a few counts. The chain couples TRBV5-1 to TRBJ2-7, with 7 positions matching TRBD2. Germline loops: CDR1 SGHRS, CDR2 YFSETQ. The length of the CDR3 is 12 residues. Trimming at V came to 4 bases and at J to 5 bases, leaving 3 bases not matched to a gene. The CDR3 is CASSLTSDEQYF. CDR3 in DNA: TGCGCCAGCAGCCTCACTAGCGACGAGCAGTACTTC. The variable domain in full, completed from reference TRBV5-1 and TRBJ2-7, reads KAGVTQTPRYLIKTRGQQVTLSCSPISGHRSVSWYQQTPGQGLQFLFEYFSETQRNKGNFPGRFSGRQFSNSRSEMNVSTLELGDSALYLCASSLTSDEQYFGPGTRLTVT.

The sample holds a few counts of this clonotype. The CDR3 is CASSQDLQRGGEAKNIQYF. The CDR3 DNA follows: TGCGCCAGCAGCCAAGATCTCCAGCGGGGGGGCGAAGCCAAAAACATTCAGTACTTC. The chain is built from TRBV4-3 and TRBJ2-4; 10 bases map to TRBD2. Germline V CDR1 and CDR2: LGHNA, YSLEER. Trimming at V came to 0 bases and at J to 0 bases, leaving 8 bases not matched to a gene. The CDR3 extends over 19 amino acids.

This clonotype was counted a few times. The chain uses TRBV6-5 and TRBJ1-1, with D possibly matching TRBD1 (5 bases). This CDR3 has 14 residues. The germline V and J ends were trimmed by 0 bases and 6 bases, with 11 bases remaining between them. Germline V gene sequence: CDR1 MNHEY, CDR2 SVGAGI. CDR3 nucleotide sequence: TGTGCCAGCAGTTACTCCGAGCAGGGAGCTGAAGCTTTCTTT. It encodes CASSYSEQGAEAFF.

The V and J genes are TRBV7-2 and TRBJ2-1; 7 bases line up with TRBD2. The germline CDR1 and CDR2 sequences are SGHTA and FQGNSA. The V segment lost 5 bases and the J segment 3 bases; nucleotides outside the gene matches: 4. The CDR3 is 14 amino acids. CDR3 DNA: TGTGCCAGCAGCATGGGCGGGGGCTACAATGAGCAGTTCTTC. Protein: CASSMGGGYNEQFF.

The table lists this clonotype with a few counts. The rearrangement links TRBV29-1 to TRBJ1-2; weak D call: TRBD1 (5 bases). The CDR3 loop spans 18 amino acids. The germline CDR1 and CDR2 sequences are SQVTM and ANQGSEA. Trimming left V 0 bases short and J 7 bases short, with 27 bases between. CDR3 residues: CSVEEALGQAHEILGYTF. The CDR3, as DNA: TGCAGCGTTGAAGAAGCACTGGGGCAGGCGCATGAAATCCTTGGCTACACCTTC.

DNA of the CDR3: TGTGCCAGCAGTAAAGCGGGGGGACCCTTGGAGCAGTACTTC. Protein sequence: CASSKAGGPLEQYF. This chain uses TRBV6-5 with TRBJ2-7, with 9 bases matching TRBD2. V shed 5 bases and J 7 bases; nucleotides not matched to a gene: 9. There are 14 residues in the CDR3. CDR1 MNHEY and CDR2 SVGAGI come from the germline V gene.

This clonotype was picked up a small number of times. CDR3 protein: CASSLAPRDTEAFF. In DNA, the CDR3 is TGTGCCAGCAGCTTAGCGCCCCGGGACACTGAAGCTTTCTTT. The chain links TRBV7-9 to TRBJ1-1; D not resolved. The CDR3 runs to 14 residues. Trimming removed 0 bases at V and 3 bases at J, with 8 bases between. Germline assignment: CDR1 SEHNR and CDR2 FQNEAQ (reference sequence).

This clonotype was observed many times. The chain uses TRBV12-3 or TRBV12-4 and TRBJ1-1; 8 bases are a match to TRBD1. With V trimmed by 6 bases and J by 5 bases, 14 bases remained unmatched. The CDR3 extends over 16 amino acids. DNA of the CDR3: TGTGCCAGCAGATTAATCCGGACAGGGAGGAGAACTGAAGCTTTCTTT. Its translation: CASRLIRTGRRTEAFF.

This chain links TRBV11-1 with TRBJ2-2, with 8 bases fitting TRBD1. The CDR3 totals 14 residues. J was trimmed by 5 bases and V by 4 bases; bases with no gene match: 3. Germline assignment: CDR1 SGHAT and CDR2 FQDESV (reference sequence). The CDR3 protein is CASSSTGDTGELFF. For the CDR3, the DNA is TGTGCCAGCAGCTCGACAGGGGATACCGGGGAGCTGTTTTTT.

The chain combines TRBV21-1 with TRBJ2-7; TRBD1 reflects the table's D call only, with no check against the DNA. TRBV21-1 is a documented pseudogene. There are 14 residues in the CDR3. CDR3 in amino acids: CARGPGQSSYEQYF. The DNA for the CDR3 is TGTGCCAGGGGCCCGGGACAGAGCTCCTACGAGCAGTACTTC.

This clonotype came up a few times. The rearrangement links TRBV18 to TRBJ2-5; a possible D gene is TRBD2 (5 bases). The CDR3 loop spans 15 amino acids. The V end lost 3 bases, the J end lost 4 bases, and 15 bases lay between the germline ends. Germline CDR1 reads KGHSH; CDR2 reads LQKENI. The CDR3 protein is CASSPVGLRIETQYF. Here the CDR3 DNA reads TGTGCCAGCTCACCCGTAGGACTGAGGATAGAGACCCAGTACTTC. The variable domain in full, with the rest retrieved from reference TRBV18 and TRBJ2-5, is NAGVMQNPRHLVRRRGQEARLRCSPMKGHSHVYWYRQLPEEGLKFMVYLQKENIIDESGMPKERFSAEFPKEGPSILRIQQVVRGDSAAYFCASSPVGLRIETQYFGPGTRLLVL.

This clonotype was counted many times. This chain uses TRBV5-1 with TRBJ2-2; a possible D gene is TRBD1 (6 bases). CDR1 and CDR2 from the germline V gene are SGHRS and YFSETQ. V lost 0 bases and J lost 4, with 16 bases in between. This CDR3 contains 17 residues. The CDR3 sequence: CASSLANFQGPTGELFF. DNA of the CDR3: TGCGCCAGCAGCTTGGCCAATTTTCAGGGGCCCACCGGGGAGCTGTTTTTT.

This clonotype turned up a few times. In DNA form, the CDR3 reads TGTGCCATTCCGGAGGGCGGGACCTCCTACAATGAGCAGTTCTTC. It is translated as CAIPEGGTSYNEQFF. The V gene is TRBV21-1, the J gene TRBJ2-1; TRBD2 was called by the table and not checked on the DNA. TRBV21-1 is shown as a pseudogene. This CDR3 comprises 15 residues.